The clone carrying this T cell receptor beta chain was found a few times. These data are taken from a study of blood T cell repertoires in COVID-19. As for the study in general: PBMCs, B-cell-depleted T cells, or T cells were the source of the cDNA or gDNA that made up the material.

Germline V gene sequence: CDR1 MNHEY, CDR2 SVGEGT. The CDR3 contains 16 residues. V shed 7 bases and J 2 bases; nucleotides not matched to a gene: 13. Individuals in the exposed group had encountered a COVID-19 case within 2 weeks preceding study entry. This table comes from immunoSEQ multiplex PCR, and its TCRdb copy is limited to in-frame clones, with some not included. Of roughly 400,000 clones listed, roughly 88% were seen once; the top ten hold roughly 1.4%. The sequenced sample was PBMCs or T cells enriched from blood (not recorded which). The source of this sequence is a woman aged 18-35 years who had been exposed to COVID-19. The J gene is TRBJ2-7, the V gene TRBV6-2 or TRBV6-3; 8 nucleotides align to TRBD2. DNA for the CDR3: TGTGCCAGCACCCCGGCCGGGGGGGCCTTCACCTACGAGCAGTACTTC. It is translated as CASTPAGGAFTYEQYF.